These 13 T cell receptor beta chains came from one sample sequenced in a study of CD8+ T cells in alopecia areata. Treatment specified: oral pan-JAK inhibitor, 5-10 mg twice daily. Isolated RNA was reverse transcribed into cDNA used as the sequencing template. TCRdb's table, derived via immunoSEQ multiplex PCR, lists solely in-frame clones and lacks some. The profile shows under 250,000 clones, under 75% of them singletons. This specimen was CD4+ T cells sorted from blood, taken at week 4, from a patient treated with tofacitinib. The receptor set was obtained from a human donor with alopecia areata.

The V and J genes are TRBV27 and TRBJ1-6; perhaps TRBD1 as D (6 bases). CDR3 length equals 14 residues. CDR1 and CDR2 (germline): MNHEY, SMNVEV (reference sequence). The germline V and J ends were trimmed by 4 bases and 6 bases, with 10 bases remaining between them. The CDR3 here is CASSSRTANSPLHF. The CDR3 DNA is TGTGCCAGCAGTTCTCGGACAGCTAATTCACCCCTCCACTTT.

This sequence joins TRBV28 and TRBJ2-7, with D possibly matching TRBD1 (5 bases). V was trimmed by 2 bases and J by 2 bases, leaving 13 bases between them. The V gene's germline CDR1 is MDHEN and CDR2 SYDVKM. The CDR3 extends over 15 amino acids. The CDR3 loop reads CASSLRQGGTYEQYF. CDR3 sequence (DNA): TGTGCCAGCAGTTTACGCCAGGGTGGGACCTACGAGCAGTACTTC.

The J gene is TRBJ2-6, the V gene TRBV9; D might be TRBD1 (7 bases). The germline CDR1 and CDR2 sequences are SGDLS and YYNGEE. This CDR3 is built from 18 residues. Trimming cost V 4 bases and J 0 bases, with 17 bases left between them. CDR3 protein: CASSPRAGGGSGANVLTF. CDR3 nucleotides: TGTGCCAGCAGCCCTCGTGCAGGGGGAGGCTCTGGGGCCAACGTCCTGACTTTC.

The chain recombines TRBV25-1 with TRBJ2-1; D is unresolved. Looked up from germline, CDR1 is MGHDK and CDR2 is SYGVNS. The CDR3 is 14 residues long. V was pared by 6 bases and J by 0 bases, with 9 bases between. The CDR3 reads CASRGVSSYNEQFF. The CDR3 nucleotides are TGTGCCAGCAGAGGCGTTAGCTCCTACAATGAGCAGTTCTTC.

J is TRBJ2-1 and V is TRBV29-1; TRBD2 matches 7 bases. The germline CDR1 and CDR2 sequences are SQVTM and ANQGSEA. V was clipped by 5 bases and J by 5 bases; unmatched bases: 6. The CDR3 runs 13 residues. CDR3 in amino acids: CSVRSLADNEQFF. The CDR3 DNA sequence: TGCAGCGTTAGAAGTCTAGCGGACAATGAGCAGTTCTTC.

The rearrangement joins TRBV30 to TRBJ1-5; no clear D. Per the germline V gene, CDR1 is GTSNPN and CDR2 is SVGIG (reference sequence). CDR3 size: 13 residues. Trimming stripped 0 bases from V and 0 bases from J, with 3 bases between. CDR3 residues: CAWSVNSNQPQHF. The CDR3 DNA sequence: TGTGCCTGGAGTGTAAATAGCAATCAGCCCCAGCATTTT.

In this sample, this clone turned up many times. The chain joins TRBV7-9 to TRBJ1-6; D is possibly TRBD1 (6 bases). The germline V gene has CDR1 SEHNR and CDR2 FQNEAQ (reference sequence). The CDR3 spans 14 residues. V gave up 0 bases and J gave up 6 bases, with 6 bases separating them. The CDR3 loop is CASSLAQGNSPLHF. The CDR3 DNA follows: TGTGCCAGCAGCTTAGCACAGGGTAATTCACCCCTCCACTTT. The full variable domain, with the rest looked up from reference TRBV7-9 and TRBJ1-6, is DTGVSQNPRHKITKRGQNVTFRCDPISEHNRLYWYRQTLGQGPEFLTYFQNEAQLEKSRLLSDRFSAERPKGSFSTLEIQRTEQGDSAMYLCASSLAQGNSPLHFGNGTRLTVT.

This rearrangement joins TRBV12-5 to TRBJ1-1, with TRBD1 matching over 9 bases. CDR3 length equals 13 residues. Germline CDR1 LGHNT, CDR2 FRNRAP. J was trimmed by 10 bases and V by 3 bases; bases with no gene match: 6. The CDR3 sequence is CASGFNRGPRAFF. The CDR3 bases are TGTGCTAGTGGTTTTAACAGGGGGCCTCGAGCTTTCTTT.

This clone occurred a few times. Here the CDR3 reads CAISASTGASGANVLTF. The CDR3 region has the DNA TGTGCCATCTCGGCCTCGACAGGGGCCTCTGGGGCCAACGTCCTGACTTTC. The rearrangement joins TRBV10-3 to TRBJ2-6, with 8 nucleotides matching TRBD1. Germline V gene data show CDR1 as ENHRY and CDR2 as SYGVKD. Trimming took 8 bases from V and 0 from J; bases not matched to a gene: 9. The CDR3 is 17 amino acids.

This clone was seen a few times. The chain is built from TRBV7-2 and TRBJ2-3; the match to TRBD2 covers 8 bases. V was clipped by 11 bases and J by 2 bases; unmatched bases: 6. The germline CDR1 and CDR2 sequences are SGHTA and FQGNSA. This CDR3 contains 13 residues. CDR3 residues: CAEAGASTDTQYF. The CDR3 coding sequence is TGTGCCGAAGCGGGGGCCTCCACAGATACGCAGTATTTT.

The chain joins TRBV6-1 to TRBJ2-7, with D possibly TRBD2 on 6 matching bases. The V end was cut by 3 bases, the J end by 3 bases, with 9 bases between. The germline V gene encodes CDR1 MNHNS and CDR2 SASEGT. The CDR3 covers 13 residues. The CDR3 region is CASSDGGGYEQYF. CDR3 nucleotides: TGTGCCAGCAGTGATGGGGGAGGCTACGAGCAGTACTTC.

V is TRBV2 and J is TRBJ1-2, with a possible D match to TRBD1 (6 bases). The CDR3 length is 14 residues. V was clipped by 5 bases and J by 3 bases, with 13 bases between them. Germline-derived CDR1 and CDR2 are SNHLY and FYNNEI. The chain's CDR3 is CASSKGGLDYGYTF. For the CDR3, the DNA is TGTGCCAGCAGTAAAGGGGGTCTCGACTATGGCTACACCTTC.

The table lists this clone with a few counts. This rearrangement joins TRBV10-3 to TRBJ1-2; 7 bases are shared with TRBD1. V trimming: 4 bases; J trimming: 2 bases; junction bases outside the gene matches: 4. The CDR3 is 14 residues long. Germline CDR1 and CDR2: ENHRY and SYGVKD. CDR3 sequence (DNA): TGTGCCATCAGTGGAAAGGGGGCAAACTATGGCTACACCTTC. This translates into CAISGKGANYGYTF.